What follows are 10 T cell receptor beta chains derived from one specimen sequenced in a study of Ad26.COV2.S vaccination and SARS-CoV-2 variants. Assay: immunoSEQ multiplex PCR; the TCRdb copy retains only in-frame clones and omits some. This sample carries about 100,000 clones, around 81% of them seen once, and the ten largest clones take roughly 17%. Sample: peripheral blood, taken after recovery from COVID-19. These TCRs come from a human donor who had recovered from COVID-19.

V and J are TRBV7-3 and TRBJ1-4, with TRBD1 identical over 8 bases. CDR1 SGHTA and CDR2 FQGTGA come from the germline V gene. V shed 5 bases and J 8 bases; nucleotides not matched to a gene: 10. The length of the CDR3 is 15 residues. CDR3 region: CASSGQGGNVEKLFF. DNA for the CDR3: TGTGCCAGCAGCGGACAGGGTGGGAATGTCGAAAAACTGTTTTTT. Together with reference TRBV7-3 and TRBJ1-4, the CDR3 gives the full variable domain: GAGVSQTPSNKVTEKGKYVELRCDPISGHTALYWYRQSLGQGPEFLIYFQGTGAADDSGLPNDRFFAVRPEGSVSTLKIQRTERGDSAVYLCASSGQGGNVEKLFFGSGTQLSVL.

This chain connects TRBV6-6 to TRBJ1-5; possibly TRBD1 for D (5 bases). CDR1 MNHNY and CDR2 SVGAGI come from the germline V gene (reference sequence). Trimming took 7 bases from V and 4 from J, leaving 17 bases between them. The CDR3 runs to 15 residues. Here the CDR3 reads CASTSYVGVNQPQHF. Written as DNA, the CDR3 is TGTGCCAGCACTAGTTACGTGGGGGTAAATCAGCCCCAGCATTTT.

This clone came up a few times. This chain uses TRBV2 with TRBJ1-5; weak D call: TRBD1 (5 bases). The CDR3 loop spans 12 amino acids. Trimming stripped 8 bases from V and 7 bases from J, with 12 bases between. Germline CDR1 reads SNHLY; CDR2 reads FYNNEI. The chain's CDR3 is CASGQRGQPQHF. CDR3 in DNA: TGTGCCAGCGGACAACGCGGCCAGCCCCAGCATTTT.

This chain uses TRBV5-5 with TRBJ1-1, with D maybe TRBD1 (5 bases). Germline CDR1 is SGHKS and CDR2 is YYEKEE (reference sequence). V lost 4 bases, J lost 5 bases, and 21 bases lay in between. The length of the CDR3 is 16 residues. The CDR3 sequence: CASSLPLWGEDTEAFF. The DNA for the CDR3 is TGTGCCAGCAGCCTGCCCCTCTGGGGGGAAGATACTGAAGCTTTCTTT.

The chain uses TRBV5-1 and TRBJ2-3; TRBD1 agrees at 12 bases. Germline CDR1 SGHRS, CDR2 YFSETQ. The J segment lost 6 bases and the V segment lost 4 bases, leaving 9 bases of the junction unmatched. The CDR3 is 16 amino acids. The CDR3 spells CASSAGTGGEFDTQYF. The CDR3 DNA is TGCGCCAGCAGCGCAGGGACAGGGGGCGAATTTGATACGCAGTATTTT.

The chain carries TRBV11-2 and TRBJ2-1; 7 bases line up with TRBD1. This CDR3 contains 16 residues. J was trimmed by 0 bases and V by 5 bases; bases with no gene match: 7. Germline-derived CDR1 and CDR2 are SGHAT and FQNNGV. The CDR3 DNA is TGTGCCAGCAGCCAAGGGGGCGGAAGCTCCTACAATGAGCAGTTCTTC. The encoded protein is CASSQGGGSSYNEQFF.

This clone was seen once. V gene TRBV10-3 combines with J gene TRBJ2-7; 9 bases match TRBD1. V lost 10 bases and J lost 4; bases outside the gene matches: 11. The V gene's germline CDR1 is ENHRY and CDR2 SYGVKD. This CDR3 contains 14 residues. This CDR3 reads CATSGQGLLYEQYF. DNA of the CDR3: TGTGCCACCTCGGGACAGGGCTTACTATACGAGCAGTACTTC.

The chain recombines TRBV5-6 with TRBJ2-4; D may be TRBD2 (5 bases). The CDR3 contains 13 residues. CDR1 and CDR2 from the germline V gene are SGHDT and YYEEEE. Trimming cost V 2 bases and J 6 bases, with 9 bases left between them. The CDR3 DNA reads TGTGCCAGCAGCTTCGGCGGAGGAAACATTCAGTACTTC. This encodes CASSFGGGNIQYF.

V is TRBV19 and J is TRBJ1-2; 7 bases align to TRBD1. Germline assignment: CDR1 LNHDA and CDR2 SQIVND (reference sequence). The CDR3 is 14 residues long. V trimming: 4 bases; J trimming: 4 bases; junction bases outside the gene matches: 6. Here the CDR3 DNA reads TGTGCCAGTAGTACGGACAGGAGCCCCTATGGCTACACCTTC. It is translated as CASSTDRSPYGYTF. Filled out from reference TRBV19 and TRBJ1-2, the complete variable domain reads DGGITQSPKYLFRKEGQNVTLSCEQNLNHDAMYWYRQDPGQGLRLIYYSQIVNDFQKGDIAEGYSVSREKKESFPLTVTSAQKNPTAFYLCASSTDRSPYGYTFGSGTRLTVV.

J is TRBJ2-7 and V is TRBV19, with 8 bases identical to TRBD1. V shed 7 bases and J 6 bases; nucleotides not matched to a gene: 11. Germline assignment: CDR1 LNHDA and CDR2 SQIVND (reference sequence). This CDR3 is built from 14 residues. For the CDR3, the DNA is TGTGCCAGTACCCCCGGACAGGGACCCATCGAGCAGTACTTC. This gives the protein CASTPGQGPIEQYF. Variable domain in full (rest from reference TRBV19 and TRBJ2-7): DGGITQSPKYLFRKEGQNVTLSCEQNLNHDAMYWYRQDPGQGLRLIYYSQIVNDFQKGDIAEGYSVSREKKESFPLTVTSAQKNPTAFYLCASTPGQGPIEQYFGPGTRLTVT.